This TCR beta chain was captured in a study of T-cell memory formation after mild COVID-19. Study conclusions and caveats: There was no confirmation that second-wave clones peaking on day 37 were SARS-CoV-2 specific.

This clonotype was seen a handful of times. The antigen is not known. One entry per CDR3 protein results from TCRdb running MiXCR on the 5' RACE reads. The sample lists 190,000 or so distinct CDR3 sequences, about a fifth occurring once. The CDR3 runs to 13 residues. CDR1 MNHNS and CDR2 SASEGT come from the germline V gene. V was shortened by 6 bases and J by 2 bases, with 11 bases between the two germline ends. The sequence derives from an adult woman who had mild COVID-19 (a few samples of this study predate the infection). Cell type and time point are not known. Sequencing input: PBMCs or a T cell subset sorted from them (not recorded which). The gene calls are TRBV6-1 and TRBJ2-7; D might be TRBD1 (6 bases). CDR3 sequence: CASRPGHAYEQYF. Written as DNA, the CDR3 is TGTGCCAGCAGGCCGGGACATGCCTACGAGCAGTACTTC.